This TCR beta chain was captured in a study of beta chain features in type 1 diabetes. Notes on the study in general: Type 1 diabetes patients had TCRB CDR3s that were shorter (moderately but significantly so) in all four CD4+ subsets. Compared with healthy donors, patients appeared to share more similar naive, central memory and regulatory TCRB repertoires.

The CDR3 spans 15 residues. Trimming at V came to 4 bases and at J to 5 bases, leaving 5 bases not matched to a gene. Germline values: CDR1 SEHNR, CDR2 FQNEAQ (reference sequence). Note on this clone: As yet, its antigen is unknown.

Since all of the isolated RNA was reverse transcribed, expressed TCRB transcripts were what got sequenced. Approximately 3.5 million reads, on average, came from each naive, central memory and regulatory T cell sample. Only in-frame clones appear in the TCRdb table, and some are missing; sequencing was by immunoSEQ multiplex PCR. The sample lists around 160,000 clones; about 8.1% were seen once. Once sorted, every population was more than 98% pure. The origin of this receptor is a woman aged 18-29 years with type 1 diabetes. The sequenced sample was central memory CD4+ T cells from blood. The chain combines TRBV7-9 with TRBJ2-1; 10 nucleotides match TRBD1. The CDR3 protein is CASSWDRGGHNEQFF. The CDR3 DNA reads TGTGCCAGCAGCTGGGACAGGGGAGGGCACAATGAGCAGTTCTTC.